The 14 T cell receptor beta chains below were found in one sample sequenced in a study of long-term antiretroviral therapy in people with HIV. Run at survey level, the immunoSEQ assay was version v3.0. Assay used: immunoSEQ multiplex PCR; TCRdb lists only in-frame clones, some missing. The profile shows approximately 20,000 clones, around four fifths of them singletons. Here the sequenced sample was unsorted PBMCs, taken roughly 4 years after starting antiretroviral therapy. The source is a man younger than 35 with HIV.

V gene TRBV29-1 combines with J gene TRBJ1-2; TRBD1 aligns across 7 bases. The trim removed 4 bases at V and 2 bases at J, leaving 7 bases unmatched. Germline CDR1 and CDR2: SQVTM and ANQGSEA. This CDR3 is built from 14 residues. DNA of the CDR3: TGCAGCGTTGTTAGTGGGACAGTGAACTATGGCTACACCTTC. Its translation is CSVVSGTVNYGYTF.

The chain combines TRBV27 with TRBJ2-3; 9 bases align to TRBD1. Germline CDR1 MNHEY, CDR2 SMNVEV (reference sequence). V shed 5 bases and J 3 bases; nucleotides not matched to a gene: 12. This CDR3 has 17 residues. This CDR3 reads CASSTFPRDRETDTQYF. The CDR3 region has the DNA TGTGCCAGCAGTACTTTCCCCCGGGACAGGGAAACAGATACGCAGTATTTT.

This clone has only a few counts. The gene calls are TRBV27 and TRBJ1-4, with 8 bases aligning to TRBD1. This CDR3 comprises 14 residues. Germline V CDR1 and CDR2: MNHEY, SMNVEV (reference sequence). V gave up 5 bases and J gave up 8 bases; unmatched junction bases: 7. The CDR3 spells CASSRAGTGEKLFF. The DNA for the CDR3 is TGTGCCAGCAGTAGGGCAGGGACAGGAGAAAAACTGTTTTTT.

The sample holds one count of this clone. J is TRBJ1-2 and V is TRBV7-3, with D possibly matching TRBD1 (5 bases). Trimming removed 5 bases at V and 8 bases at J, with 21 bases between. The germline V gene encodes CDR1 SGHTA and CDR2 FQGTGA. This CDR3 is built from 15 residues. CDR3 coding DNA: TGTGCCAGCAGCCCCAACGGCGGTCAGCGGGGCGGCTACACCTTC. Translated: CASSPNGGQRGGYTF.

The chain carries TRBV2 and TRBJ1-4; D is possibly TRBD1 (5 bases). Germline V gene lookup returns CDR1 SNHLY and CDR2 FYNNEI. The CDR3 runs 13 residues. V shed 4 bases and J shed 6 bases, with 9 bases lying between them. CDR3 residues: CASSGGEHEKLFF. The CDR3 DNA reads as TGTGCCAGCAGTGGAGGGGAGCATGAAAAACTGTTTTTT.

This chain joins TRBV10-3 and TRBJ2-5; TRBD1 matches 8 bases. Losses at the gene ends were 4 bases for V and 5 bases for J; bases not matched to a gene: 12. CDR1 is ENHRY, CDR2 SYGVKD, per germline. The CDR3 has 16 amino acids. DNA for the CDR3: TGTGCCATCAGTGTCACGGACAGGGAGGACTCGGAGACCCAGTACTTC. This sequence encodes CAISVTDREDSETQYF.

This clone was detected only a few times. The rearrangement uses TRBV4-1 and TRBJ1-2; a possible D gene is TRBD1 (5 bases). This CDR3 has 14 amino acids. Germline CDR1 and CDR2: MGHRA and YSYEKL. The V end was cut by 1 base, the J end by 4 bases, with 10 bases between. The DNA for the CDR3 is TGCGCCAGCAGCCAAGGACAGTCCCTCTATGGCTACACCTTC. This gives the protein CASSQGQSLYGYTF.

The chain uses TRBV5-6 and TRBJ1-1; D uncertain. CDR3 size: 12 residues. V was cut by 1 base and J by 4 bases, with 5 bases left in between. Germline CDR1 reads SGHDT; CDR2 reads YYEEEE. The CDR3 spells CASSLYSTEAFF. DNA of the CDR3: TGTGCCAGCAGCTTGTACTCCACTGAAGCTTTCTTT.

The rearrangement joins TRBV7-8 to TRBJ1-1; the D gene is possibly TRBD1 (5 bases). The germline V and J ends were trimmed by 4 bases and 3 bases, with 9 bases remaining between them. The CDR3 runs to 13 residues. Per germline, CDR1 SGHVS and CDR2 FQNEAQ. The CDR3 sequence is CASSSMGDTEAFF. The CDR3 DNA reads as TGTGCCAGCAGCTCCATGGGGGACACTGAAGCTTTCTTT.

The count of this clone is one. The rearrangement uses TRBV2 and TRBJ2-3, with a weak D call TRBD2 (5 bases). Germline V gives CDR1 SNHLY, CDR2 FYNNEI. The CDR3 runs 13 residues. Trimming removed 2 bases at V and 3 bases at J, with 6 bases between. For the CDR3, the DNA is TGTGCCAGCAGTGAACCGGGAACAGATACGCAGTATTTT. Its protein product is CASSEPGTDTQYF.

Here the CDR3 reads CASSYQGLAGGSYEQYF. DNA of the CDR3: TGTGCCAGCAGCTACCAAGGACTAGCGGGGGGCTCCTACGAGCAGTACTTC. V is TRBV11-2 and J is TRBJ2-7, with 14 bases aligning to TRBD2. This CDR3 region has 17 residues. V was clipped by 4 bases and J by 0 bases; unmatched bases: 5. Germline lookup yields CDR1 SGHAT and CDR2 FQNNGV.

The chain links TRBV7-9 to TRBJ1-1; D gene uncertain. The V end lost 4 bases, the J end lost 5 bases, and 8 bases lay between the germline ends. This CDR3 has 12 residues. The germline CDR1 and CDR2 sequences are SEHNR and FQNEAQ (reference sequence). CDR3 DNA sequence: TGTGCCAGCAGCTCCGGGCGAACTGAAGCTTTCTTT. Translating it yields CASSSGRTEAFF.

Regarding this clone: One end of the junction is discordant with germline, which a read error may explain. The chain uses TRBV13 and TRBJ2-2; D unresolved. The length of the CDR3 is 13 residues. Germline V gene data show CDR1 as PRHDT and CDR2 as FYEKMQ (reference sequence). In DNA form, the CDR3 reads TGTGCCAGCAGCTTTATCAACAGCGGGGAGCTGTTTTTT. It yields the protein CASSFINSGELFF.

The CDR3 reads CASSQRVSEQYF. For the CDR3, the DNA is TGTGCCAGCAGCCAGCGGGTTTCCGAGCAGTACTTC. The chain uses TRBV14 and TRBJ2-7, with a tentative D call TRBD2 (5 bases). CDR1 and CDR2 (germline): SGHDN, FVKESK. The CDR3 is 12 amino acids. V shed 3 bases and J shed 6 bases, with 9 bases lying between them. Together with reference TRBV14 and TRBJ2-7, the CDR3 gives the full variable domain: EAGVTQFPSHSVIEKGQTVTLRCDPISGHDNLYWYRRVMGKEIKFLLHFVKESKQDESGMPNNRFLAERTGGTYSTLKVQPAELEDSGVYFCASSQRVSEQYFGPGTRLTVT.